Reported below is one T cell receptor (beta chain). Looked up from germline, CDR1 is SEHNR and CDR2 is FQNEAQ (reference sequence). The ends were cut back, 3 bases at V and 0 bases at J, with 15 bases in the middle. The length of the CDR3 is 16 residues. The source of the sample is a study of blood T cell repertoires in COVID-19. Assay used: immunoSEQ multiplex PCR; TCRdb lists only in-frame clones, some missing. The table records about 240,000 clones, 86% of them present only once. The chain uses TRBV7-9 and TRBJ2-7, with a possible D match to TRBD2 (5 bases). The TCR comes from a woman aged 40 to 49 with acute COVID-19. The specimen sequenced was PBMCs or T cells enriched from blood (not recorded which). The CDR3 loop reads CASSFPAQRPSYEQYF. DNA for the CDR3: TGTGCCAGCAGCTTCCCCGCCCAGCGGCCCTCCTACGAGCAGTACTTC.